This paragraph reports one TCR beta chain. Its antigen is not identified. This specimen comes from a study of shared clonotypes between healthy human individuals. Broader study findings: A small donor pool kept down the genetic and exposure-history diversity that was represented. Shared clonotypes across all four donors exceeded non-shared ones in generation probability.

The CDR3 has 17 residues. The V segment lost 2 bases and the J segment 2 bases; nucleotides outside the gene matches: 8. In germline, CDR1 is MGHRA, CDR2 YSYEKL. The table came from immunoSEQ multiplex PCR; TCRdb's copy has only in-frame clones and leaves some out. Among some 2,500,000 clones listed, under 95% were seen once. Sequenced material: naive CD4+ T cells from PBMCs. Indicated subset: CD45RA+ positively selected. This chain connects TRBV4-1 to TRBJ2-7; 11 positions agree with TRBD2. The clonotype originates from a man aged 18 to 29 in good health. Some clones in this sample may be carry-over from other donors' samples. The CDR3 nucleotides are TGCGCCAGCAGCCAAATAGGGACTAGCGGCCGACCCTACGAGCAGTACTTC. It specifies CASSQIGTSGRPYEQYF.